The 30 T cell receptor beta chains below were found in one sample sequenced in a study of T cells in Graves' hyperthyroidism and ophthalmopathy. TCR beta CDR3 region amplification was performed from RNA transcripts. The TCR CDR3 first-round RT-PCR relied on the HTBI primer set. One entry per CDR3 protein results from TCRdb running MiXCR on the multiplex PCR reads. The sample yields roughly 570,000 distinct CDR3 sequences, about 43% seen once. The sequencing sample was made of peripheral blood or thyroid tissue (not recorded which). The receptors here all came from an adult woman with Graves' disease, either hyperthyroidism or ophthalmopathy (not recorded which).

In DNA form, the CDR3 reads TGTGCCGGCCAGGGAGAGCAAGAGACCCAGCATTTT. Translating gives CAGQGEQETQHF. V usage is TRBV2 and J usage is TRBJ1-5; D may be TRBD1 (5 bases). Germline V gene data show CDR1 as SNHLY and CDR2 as FYNNEI. The CDR3 runs to 12 residues. Trimming stripped 11 bases from V and 11 bases from J, with 19 bases between.

The table lists this clonotype with a few counts. The chain employs TRBV19 and TRBJ2-1; D is perhaps TRBD2 (7 bases). The V gene's germline CDR1 is LNHDA and CDR2 SQIVND (reference sequence). CDR3 length equals 15 residues. V was trimmed by 7 bases and J by 4 bases, leaving 17 bases between them. The CDR3 coding sequence is TGTGCCAGTACCCTTACGGGGGGCCTGTACAATGAGCAGTTCTTC. As protein: CASTLTGGLYNEQFF. Together with reference TRBV19 and TRBJ2-1, the CDR3 gives the full variable domain: DGGITQSPKYLFRKEGQNVTLSCEQNLNHDAMYWYRQDPGQGLRLIYYSQIVNDFQKGDIAEGYSVSREKKESFPLTVTSAQKNPTAFYLCASTLTGGLYNEQFFGPGTRLTVL.

This clonotype has more than one count but fewer than ten. This chain links TRBV12-3 or TRBV12-4 with TRBJ1-1; 9 nucleotides line up with TRBD1. This CDR3 region has 16 residues. V lost 4 bases and J lost 1; bases outside the gene matches: 7. CDR3 in amino acids: CASSSPGQGSNTEAFF. Written as DNA, the CDR3 is TGTGCCAGCAGTTCGCCGGGACAGGGTTCGAACACTGAAGCTTTCTTT.

J is TRBJ1-6 and V is TRBV24-1; 8 bases fit TRBD1. V shed 7 bases and J 8 bases; nucleotides not matched to a gene: 3. The CDR3 is 13 residues long. From germline, CDR1 is KGHDR and CDR2 SFDVKD. The CDR3: CATRDRGDSPLHF. CDR3 bases: TGTGCCACCAGAGACAGGGGTGATTCACCCCTCCACTTT.

This clonotype was observed at least ten times. The chain carries TRBV5-6 and TRBJ1-4, with 8 bases fitting TRBD1. Germline V gives CDR1 SGHDT, CDR2 YYEEEE. V shed 3 bases and J 8 bases; nucleotides not matched to a gene: 6. This CDR3 has 14 amino acids. CDR3 in DNA: TGTGCCAGCAGCTCGACAGGGGAAAGCGAAAAACTGTTTTTT. Its translation is CASSSTGESEKLFF.

V gene TRBV15 combines with J gene TRBJ1-1; 8 bases match TRBD1. V shed 3 bases, J shed 4 bases, and the junction held 7 bases outside the gene matches. This CDR3 region has 15 residues. The germline CDR1 and CDR2 sequences are LNHNV and YYDKDF (reference sequence). CDR3 bases: TGTGCCACCAGCAGCCCTCAGGGGGCTTTCACTGAAGCTTTCTTT. It encodes CATSSPQGAFTEAFF. The full variable domain, rest sourced from reference TRBV15 and TRBJ1-1, is DAMVIQNPRYQVTQFGKPVTLSCSQTLNHNVMYWYQQKSSQAPKLLFHYYDKDFNNEADTPDNFQSRRPNTSFCFLDIRSPGLGDTAMYLCATSSPQGAFTEAFFGQGTRLTVV.

This sequence joins TRBV9 and TRBJ2-2, with TRBD2 matching 8 bases. The V and J ends lost 4 bases and 1 base, in that order; junction bases with no gene match: 3. Germline V gene sequence: CDR1 SGDLS, CDR2 YYNGEE. The CDR3 consists of 15 residues. In DNA, the CDR3 is TGTGCCAGCAGCCGAGCGGGAGAGAACACCGGGGAGCTGTTTTTT. It encodes CASSRAGENTGELFF.

The chain is built from TRBV10-3 and TRBJ2-5; TRBD1 matches at 8 bases. The CDR3 consists of 19 residues. Germline assignment: CDR1 ENHRY and CDR2 SYGVKD. V dropped 0 bases and J dropped 0; count of bases not matched to a gene: 12. The CDR3 nucleotides are TGTGCCATCAGTGAGTCGCCCTTCACCTTGACAGGGGACCAAGAGACCCAGTACTTC. Protein sequence: CAISESPFTLTGDQETQYF.

This clonotype was picked up many times. The V gene is TRBV11-2, the J gene TRBJ2-2; the D is unclear. This CDR3 has 14 residues. V was clipped by 3 bases and J by 4 bases, with 9 bases between them. CDR1 SGHAT and CDR2 FQNNGV come from the germline V gene. The CDR3 loop is CASSFVGGTGELFF. The CDR3 bases are TGTGCCAGCAGCTTCGTAGGCGGCACCGGGGAGCTGTTTTTT.

The V gene is TRBV5-1, the J gene TRBJ2-2; no firm D call. The CDR3 consists of 18 residues. The V end was cut by 4 bases, the J end by 6 bases, with 25 bases between. Germline V gene data show CDR1 as SGHRS and CDR2 as YFSETQ. The CDR3 protein is CASSPFSVGQTISGELFF. The CDR3 DNA sequence: TGCGCCAGCAGCCCGTTCTCAGTGGGCCAGACCATATCCGGGGAGCTGTTTTTT.

The chain carries TRBV10-2 and TRBJ2-1; TRBD1 matches 7 bases. CDR1 is WSHSY and CDR2 is SAAADI in the germline V gene. CDR3 size: 13 residues. V lost 5 bases and J lost 4; bases outside the gene matches: 2. CDR3 in DNA: TGCGCCAGCAGTCTACAGGGGTACAATGAGCAGTTCTTC. Translated, it gives CASSLQGYNEQFF.

Ten or more counts support this clonotype. The chain uses TRBV4-1 and TRBJ2-7; TRBD1 matches 8 bases. The germline V gene encodes CDR1 MGHRA and CDR2 YSYEKL. The CDR3 has 14 amino acids. V shed 4 bases, J shed 3 bases, and the junction held 5 bases outside the gene matches. The chain's CDR3 is CASSPGQANYEQYF. For the CDR3, the DNA is TGCGCCAGCAGCCCGGGACAGGCGAACTACGAGCAGTACTTC.

This clonotype was recorded once. Because the CDR3 is missing its conserved closing phenylalanine or tryptophan, this is likely a read error. This rearrangement joins TRBV5-1 to TRBJ2-2; perhaps TRBD2 as D (6 bases). V was pared by 4 bases and J by 2 bases, with 12 bases between. The CDR3 spans 15 residues. CDR1 and CDR2 (germline): SGHRS, YFSETQ. CDR3 sequence reads: CASSPEGRNTGELFS. In nucleotides, the CDR3 is TGCGCCAGCAGCCCGGAGGGGAGAAACACCGGGGAGCTGTTTTCT.

This clonotype was recorded at least ten times. The J gene is TRBJ1-1, the V gene TRBV7-3; D possibly corresponds to TRBD1 (6 bases). The germline CDR1 and CDR2 sequences are SGHTA and FQGTGA. The CDR3 is 18 amino acids. V was trimmed by 5 bases and J by 1 base, leaving 23 bases between them. The CDR3 region is CASSLPTTGLRKNTEAFF. The CDR3 region has the DNA TGTGCCAGCAGCCTTCCCACGACAGGTTTGAGAAAGAACACTGAAGCTTTCTTT.

This clonotype was found many times. The chain has TRBV10-3 and TRBJ2-7, with TRBD2 identical over 8 bases. The CDR3 is 13 amino acids. Germline assignment: CDR1 ENHRY and CDR2 SYGVKD. V lost 10 bases to trimming and J lost 3 bases; unmatched junction nucleotides: 8. This CDR3 reads CATHSGKNYEQYF. The CDR3 bases are TGTGCCACCCATAGCGGGAAAAACTACGAGCAGTACTTC.

There are many counts of this clonotype. The chain has TRBV6-1 and TRBJ1-5, with D possibly TRBD1 on 5 matching bases. CDR3 length: 15 residues. The germline V gene encodes CDR1 MNHNS and CDR2 SASEGT. V was cut by 8 bases and J by 4 bases, with 18 bases left in between. The CDR3 nucleotides are TGTGCCAGCCTCGATCGGGGGGACCGAAATCAGCCCCAGCATTTT. Translation: CASLDRGDRNQPQHF.

The sample holds many counts of this clonotype. The chain combines TRBV28 with TRBJ1-5; D gene ambiguous. The CDR3 totals 14 residues. Trimming left V 2 bases short and J 4 bases short, with 9 bases between. The germline V gene has CDR1 MDHEN and CDR2 SYDVKM. CDR3: CASSLRLQNQPQHF. The CDR3, as DNA: TGTGCCAGCAGTTTAAGGCTCCAGAATCAGCCCCAGCATTTT.

The rearrangement joins TRBV7-9 to TRBJ2-5; 8 bases agree with TRBD2. Losses at the gene ends were 3 bases for V and 12 bases for J; bases not matched to a gene: 9. The CDR3 runs 13 residues. Germline V CDR1 and CDR2: SEHNR, FQNEAQ (reference sequence). CDR3: CASSFPQAGAEYF. Written as DNA, the CDR3 is TGTGCCAGCAGCTTCCCACAAGCGGGAGCTGAGTACTTC.

This clonotype was counted between two and nine times. This sequence joins TRBV7-4 and TRBJ1-1, with TRBD1 matching 7 bases. Germline V gives CDR1 SGHVT, CDR2 SQSDAQ. Trimming cost V 4 bases and J 6 bases; bases outside gene matches: 5. The CDR3 is 13 residues long. The CDR3 DNA sequence: TGTGCCAGCAGCTCGAGACAGGGTGCTGAAGCTTTCTTT. It translates to CASSSRQGAEAFF.

This clonotype has ten or more counts. The chain couples TRBV5-6 to TRBJ1-3, with TRBD1 identical over 8 bases. This CDR3 is 15 amino acids long. CDR1 and CDR2 from the germline V gene are SGHDT and YYEEEE. Losses at the gene ends were 1 base for V and 5 bases for J; bases not matched to a gene: 5. CDR3: CASSLSGGNRNTIYF. As DNA, the CDR3 is TGTGCCAGCAGCTTGTCAGGGGGCAATAGAAACACCATATATTTT.

The genes are TRBV2 and TRBJ2-2, with D maybe TRBD1 (5 bases). V dropped 3 bases and J dropped 5 bases, with 13 bases sitting between them. The CDR3 is 15 amino acids. Per the germline V gene, CDR1 is SNHLY and CDR2 is FYNNEI. The CDR3: CASSERRQGTGELFF. The CDR3, as DNA: TGTGCCAGCAGTGAGAGGCGGCAGGGAACCGGGGAGCTGTTTTTT.

This clonotype was seen repeatedly, ten times or more. The V and J genes are TRBV20-1 and TRBJ2-5; 13 bases align to TRBD2. The V and J ends lost 3 bases and 5 bases, in that order; junction bases with no gene match: 6. This CDR3 comprises 15 residues. Per the germline V gene, CDR1 is DFQATT and CDR2 is SNEGSKA (reference sequence). This chain's CDR3 is CSARSLAGGRETQYF. CDR3 DNA sequence: TGCAGTGCTAGGTCACTAGCGGGAGGGCGGGAGACCCAGTACTTC.

This clonotype was seen ten or more times. This chain joins TRBV20-1 and TRBJ2-5; D is undetermined. This CDR3 spans 11 amino acids. Trimming pared 3 bases from V and 7 bases from J, leaving 9 bases between. In germline, CDR1 is DFQATT, CDR2 SNEGSKA (reference sequence). DNA of the CDR3: TGCAGTGCTAGCTGGATCGGGACCCAGTACTTC. It codes for CSASWIGTQYF.

Many counts were recorded for this clonotype. V gene TRBV29-1 combines with J gene TRBJ2-5; 9 nucleotides align to TRBD1. CDR3 length: 13 amino acids. Trimming at V came to 7 bases and at J to 5 bases, leaving 8 bases not matched to a gene. Germline assignment: CDR1 SQVTM and CDR2 ANQGSEA. CDR3 amino acids: CSAQTGGLETQYF. DNA for the CDR3: TGCAGCGCCCAAACAGGGGGCTTGGAGACCCAGTACTTC.

The genes are TRBV20-1 and TRBJ1-1, with a tentative D call TRBD1 (6 bases). The germline V gene encodes CDR1 DFQATT and CDR2 SNEGSKA (reference sequence). The CDR3 loop spans 14 amino acids. With 6 bases removed from V and 3 bases from J, the gap between germline ends came to 17 bases. CDR3 nucleotides: TGCAGTGCCACAGACGGGGGCGGGGACACTGAAGCTTTCTTT. Translation: CSATDGGGDTEAFF.

The genes are TRBV5-1 and TRBJ1-1, with 11 bases matching TRBD1. Germline V gene data show CDR1 as SGHRS and CDR2 as YFSETQ. Trimming cost V 4 bases and J 7 bases; bases outside gene matches: 12. CDR3 length equals 16 residues. CDR3 nucleotide sequence: TGCGCCAGCAGCCCGCTAGCGGACAGGGGGCATAATGAAGCTTTCTTT. Protein: CASSPLADRGHNEAFF. The full variable domain, with the rest looked up from reference TRBV5-1 and TRBJ1-1, is KAGVTQTPRYLIKTRGQQVTLSCSPISGHRSVSWYQQTPGQGLQFLFEYFSETQRNKGNFPGRFSGRQFSNSRSEMNVSTLELGDSALYLCASSPLADRGHNEAFFGQGTRLTVV.

A remark on this clonotype: Since a much larger clone is just one base distant, this may be a read error. The chain carries TRBV20-1 and TRBJ2-5; D not resolved. The CDR3 runs to 12 residues. V shed 8 bases and J shed 1 base, with 11 bases lying between them. The germline CDR1 and CDR2 sequences are DFQATT and SNEGSKA (reference sequence). The CDR3 DNA sequence: TGCAGTTCCAGCGTTTGCCAAGAGACCCAGTACTTC. Protein sequence: CSSSVCQETQYF.

The V call is TRBV7-2, the J call TRBJ2-7; 14 nucleotides match TRBD2. Germline V lookup: CDR1 SGHTA, CDR2 FQGNSA. V trimming: 5 bases; J trimming: 2 bases; junction bases outside the gene matches: 8. CDR3 length: 17 amino acids. CDR3 nucleotide sequence: TGTGCCAGCAGCAGACCGGGACTAGCGGGAGATGCCTACGAGCAGTACTTC. It yields the protein CASSRPGLAGDAYEQYF.

The V and J genes are TRBV5-1 and TRBJ2-6; D unresolved. Germline V gene data show CDR1 as SGHRS and CDR2 as YFSETQ. CDR3 length: 14 residues. Trimming took off 3 bases at V and 4 bases at J, with 8 bases between the two ends. The CDR3 region is CASSSKKGANVLTF. DNA for the CDR3: TGCGCCAGCAGCTCTAAGAAGGGGGCCAACGTCCTGACTTTC. The full variable domain, rest sourced from reference TRBV5-1 and TRBJ2-6, is KAGVTQTPRYLIKTRGQQVTLSCSPISGHRSVSWYQQTPGQGLQFLFEYFSETQRNKGNFPGRFSGRQFSNSRSEMNVSTLELGDSALYLCASSSKKGANVLTFGAGSRLTVL.

This rearrangement joins TRBV10-3 to TRBJ2-7; weak D call: TRBD1 (6 bases). The CDR3 totals 13 residues. V lost 8 bases to trimming and J lost 2 bases, with 13 bases between them. CDR1 is ENHRY and CDR2 is SYGVKD in the germline V gene. CDR3 sequence (DNA): TGTGCCATCTCGGTGGACAGAGCCTACGAGCAGTACTTC. It is translated as CAISVDRAYEQYF.